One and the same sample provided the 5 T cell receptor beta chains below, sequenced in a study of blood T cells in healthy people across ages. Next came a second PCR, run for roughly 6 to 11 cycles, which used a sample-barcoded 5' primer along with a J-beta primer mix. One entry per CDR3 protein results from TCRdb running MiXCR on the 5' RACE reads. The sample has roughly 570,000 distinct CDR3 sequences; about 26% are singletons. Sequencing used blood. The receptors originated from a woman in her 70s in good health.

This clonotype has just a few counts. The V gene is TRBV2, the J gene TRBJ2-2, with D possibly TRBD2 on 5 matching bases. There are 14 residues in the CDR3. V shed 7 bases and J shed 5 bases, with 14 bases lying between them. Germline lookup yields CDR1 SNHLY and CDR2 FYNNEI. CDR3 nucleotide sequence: TGTGCCAGCATCGGGGAGAGAAGGACCGGGGAGCTGTTTTTT. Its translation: CASIGERRTGELFF.

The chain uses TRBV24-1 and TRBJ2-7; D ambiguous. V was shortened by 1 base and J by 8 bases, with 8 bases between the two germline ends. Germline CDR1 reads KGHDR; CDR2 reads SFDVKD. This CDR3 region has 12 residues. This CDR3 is CATSDLAYKQYF. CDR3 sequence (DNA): TGTGCCACCAGTGATTTAGCCTATAAGCAGTACTTC.

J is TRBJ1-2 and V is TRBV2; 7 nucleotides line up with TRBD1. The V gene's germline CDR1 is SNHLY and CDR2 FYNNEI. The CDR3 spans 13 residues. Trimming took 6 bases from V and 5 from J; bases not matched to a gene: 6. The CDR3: CASREGRGYGYTF. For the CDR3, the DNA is TGTGCCAGCAGAGAGGGCAGGGGGTATGGCTACACCTTC.

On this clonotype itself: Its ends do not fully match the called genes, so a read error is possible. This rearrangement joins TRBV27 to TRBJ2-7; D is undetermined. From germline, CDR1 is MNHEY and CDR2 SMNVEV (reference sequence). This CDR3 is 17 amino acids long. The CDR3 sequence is CTSSSCPGHNDPHEQYF. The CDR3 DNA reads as TGTACCAGCAGTTCTTGCCCCGGTCACAACGACCCCCACGAGCAGTACTTC.

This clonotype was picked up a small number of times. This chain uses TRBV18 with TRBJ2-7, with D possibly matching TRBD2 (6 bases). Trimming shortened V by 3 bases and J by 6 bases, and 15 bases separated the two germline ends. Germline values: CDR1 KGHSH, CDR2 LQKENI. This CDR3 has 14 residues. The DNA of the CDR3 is TGTGCCAGCTCACCCTTCGGGGGTGGGGCCGAGCAGTACTTC. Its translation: CASSPFGGGAEQYF.